This T cell receptor beta chain was profiled in a study of cytomegalovirus exposure and HLA in healthy donors. The assay was immunoSEQ multiplex PCR, and TCRdb's table has in-frame clones only and misses some. The sample yields about 98,000 clones, 87% seen once. Study findings and constraints: The classifier was said to identify cytomegalovirus status with high specificity and sensitivity. In vitro experiments confirmed that a few CMV-associated chains were specific for CMV antigens.

Per germline, CDR1 SGHVS and CDR2 FQNEAQ. The trim removed 1 base at V and 7 bases at J, leaving 10 bases unmatched. The CDR3 spans 15 residues. In the case of this clone: Antigen: not known.

V gene TRBV7-8 combines with J gene TRBJ2-7, with 7 nucleotides matching TRBD2. The clonotype originates from a man aged 18 to 30 in good health and CMV-seropositive. The sequenced sample consisted of PBMCs. The CDR3 region has the DNA TGTGCCAGCAGCTTAGAACTAGCTACAGCGGGGGAGCAGTACTTC. It codes for CASSLELATAGEQYF. Looking up the rest from reference TRBV7-8 and TRBJ2-7 gives the full variable domain: GAGVSQSPRYKVAKRGQDVALRCDPISGHVSLFWYQQALGQGPEFLTYFQNEAQLDKSGLPSDRFFAERPEGSVSTLKIQRTQQEDSAVYLCASSLELATAGEQYFGPGTRLTVT.